These T cell receptor beta chains were read from a single sample in a study of cytomegalovirus exposure and HLA in healthy donors. Clones were sequenced by immunoSEQ multiplex PCR, and TCRdb holds only the in-frame ones, with some missing. The sample lists 150,000 to 250,000 clones, 82% occurring once. The sequenced material came from PBMCs. These receptors originate from a boy aged 2 to 10 in good health and CMV-seronegative. The conserved cysteine and the conserved F or W are not part of the CDR3 here. Each record gives: CDR3 length, V gene, clone size, CDR3 protein. Only part of the rows carry a size: once, few, many, or a class if the clone is expanded.

>12|TRBV19|.
ASSTLAGVNEQF
>13|TRBV9|.
ASSADPRENYGYT
>14|TRBV4-3|.
ASSPQGTDLIDTQY
>13|TRBV4-1|.
ASSQDPGRGFGYT
>20|TRBV7-6|.
ASSLPSGGAGPLLRRTGELF
>13|TRBV6-5|.
ASTKDRMGNYGYT
>12|TRBV5-6|.
ASSRDRGGTEAF
>11|TRBV4-2|.
ASSPRAGGGYT
>12|TRBV18|.
ASSPPTGMEEQY
>12|TRBV9|few
ASSEGGPAYGYT
>12|TRBV7-2|once
ASSLSGHTDTQY
>15|TRBV4-3|once
ASSLGGGGRYTDTQY
>13|TRBV7-8|.
ASSLPGQGYNEQF
>12|TRBV4-2|.
ASSQGGPAYEQY
>15|TRBV10-3|few
AISESLGSGGIETQY
>11|TRBV6-5|.
ASSMGAGYGYT
>13|TRBV9|.
ASSARDSLSDTQY
>10|TRBV2|.
ASRAEDSPLH
>13|TRBV7-9|once
ASSLWGQEGQPQH